The 2 T cell receptor beta chains reported below all come from one sample, sequenced in a study of T cell repertoires in cytomegalovirus infection. Their specific antigens are unknown. In TCRdb, the reads were re-called with MiXCR into one record per CDR3 protein. The sample carries about 310,000 distinct CDR3 sequences, 25% recorded once. Sequenced here: cultured PBMCs, sampled from culture after CMV antigen stimulation. The receptor source for this set is a human donor in good health (CMV status not recorded). Some clones in this sample may be carry-over from other donors' samples.

The V gene is TRBV12-3 or TRBV12-4, the J gene TRBJ2-3; TRBD2 aligns across 10 bases. The J segment lost 6 bases and the V segment lost 5 bases, leaving 11 bases of the junction unmatched. This CDR3 contains 16 residues. CDR3 DNA sequence: TGTGCCAGCAGTCACCTCCAGCGGGGGGGATCTGATACGCAGTATTTT. Its translation: CASSHLQRGGSDTQYF.

A single count supports this clonotype. The V call is TRBV4-1, the J call TRBJ1-1, with TRBD1 matching over 8 bases. Germline V gene lookup returns CDR1 MGHRA and CDR2 YSYEKL. The CDR3 contains 17 residues. Trimming took 2 bases from V and 0 from J; bases not matched to a gene: 8. For the CDR3, the DNA is TGCGCCAGCAGCCAACCAACGGACAGGGCCATGAACACTGAAGCTTTCTTT. Translated, it gives CASSQPTDRAMNTEAFF.